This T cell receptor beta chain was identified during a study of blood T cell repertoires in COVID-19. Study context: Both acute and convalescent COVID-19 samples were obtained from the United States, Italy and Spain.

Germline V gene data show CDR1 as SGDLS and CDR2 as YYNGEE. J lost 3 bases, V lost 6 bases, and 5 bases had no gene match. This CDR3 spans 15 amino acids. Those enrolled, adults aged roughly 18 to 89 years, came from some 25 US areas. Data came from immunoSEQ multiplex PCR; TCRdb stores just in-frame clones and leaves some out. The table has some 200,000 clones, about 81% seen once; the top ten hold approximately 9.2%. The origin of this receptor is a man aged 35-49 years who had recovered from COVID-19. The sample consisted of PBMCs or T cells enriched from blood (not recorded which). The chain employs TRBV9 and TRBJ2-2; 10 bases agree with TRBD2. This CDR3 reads CASTRTSGYTGELFF. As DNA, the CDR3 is TGTGCCAGCACCCGGACTAGCGGATACACCGGGGAGCTGTTTTTT.